This T cell receptor beta chain was sequenced in a study of graft-versus-host responses after intestinal transplantation. Study-level information: Isolated intestinal, liver-intestinal, or multivisceral transplants had been given to the recipients. After anti-thymocyte globulin induction, recipients took tacrolimus and steroids for 2 to 3 years. Points from the study as a whole: Graft-versus-host to host-versus-graft clonal ratios in allografts were high in patients with graft-donor T cell macrochimerism.

The junction had 2 bases not matched to a gene; V was cut back by 1 base and J by 3 bases. The CDR3 covers 15 residues. Germline CDR1 and CDR2: MGHRA and YSYEKL. Sample share makes this clone medium-sized (0.01 to 0.1%). Sequencing used immunoSEQ multiplex PCR; TCRdb keeps in-frame clones, though not all of them. This table has 20,000 to 25,000 clones, about 41% appearing once. Irradiated, violet-dye-labeled stimulator cells, around 200,000 in number, were plated with around 200,000 CFSE-labeled responder cells. The TCR was taken from a human patient who was an organ donor for intestinal transplantation. The source material was alloreactive CD8+ T cells from a mixed lymphocyte reaction culture, sampled before transplantation. The subset is: CFSE-low proliferating T cells sorted from roughly six-day pre-transplant mixed lymphocyte reaction (GvH or HvG direction). This sequence joins TRBV4-1 and TRBJ1-3; the match to TRBD1 covers 8 bases. CDR3 nucleotides: TGCGCCAGCAGCCAAGCAGGGGGCCTTGGAAACACCATATATTTT. This translates into CASSQAGGLGNTIYF.